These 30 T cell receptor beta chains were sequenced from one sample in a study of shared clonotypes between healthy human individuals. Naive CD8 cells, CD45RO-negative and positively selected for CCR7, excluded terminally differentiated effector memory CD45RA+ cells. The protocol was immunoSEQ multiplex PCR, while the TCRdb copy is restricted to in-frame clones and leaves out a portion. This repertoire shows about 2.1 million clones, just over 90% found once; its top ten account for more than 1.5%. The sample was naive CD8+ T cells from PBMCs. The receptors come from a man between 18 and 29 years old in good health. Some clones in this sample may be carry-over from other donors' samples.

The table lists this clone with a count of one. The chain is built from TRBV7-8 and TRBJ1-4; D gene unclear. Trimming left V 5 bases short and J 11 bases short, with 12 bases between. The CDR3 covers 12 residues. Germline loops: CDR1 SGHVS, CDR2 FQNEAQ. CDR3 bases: TGTGCCAGCAGCGCGGGTGGGAGGAAACTGTTTTTT. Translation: CASSAGGRKLFF. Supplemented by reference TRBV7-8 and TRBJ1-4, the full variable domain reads GAGVSQSPRYKVAKRGQDVALRCDPISGHVSLFWYQQALGQGPEFLTYFQNEAQLDKSGLPSDRFFAERPEGSVSTLKIQRTQQEDSAVYLCASSAGGRKLFFGSGTQLSVL.

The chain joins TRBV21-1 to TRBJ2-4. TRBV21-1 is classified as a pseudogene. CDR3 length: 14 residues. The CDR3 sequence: CASSKVRDTFIQYF. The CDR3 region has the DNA TGTGCCAGCAGCAAAGTGCGGGACACCTTCATTCAGTACTTC.

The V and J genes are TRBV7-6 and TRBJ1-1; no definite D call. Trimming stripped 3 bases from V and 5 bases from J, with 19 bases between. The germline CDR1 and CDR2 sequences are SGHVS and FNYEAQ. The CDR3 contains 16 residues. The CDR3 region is CASSLRGRFGRTEAFF. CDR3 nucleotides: TGTGCCAGCAGCTTGCGCGGACGGTTTGGCAGAACTGAAGCTTTCTTT.

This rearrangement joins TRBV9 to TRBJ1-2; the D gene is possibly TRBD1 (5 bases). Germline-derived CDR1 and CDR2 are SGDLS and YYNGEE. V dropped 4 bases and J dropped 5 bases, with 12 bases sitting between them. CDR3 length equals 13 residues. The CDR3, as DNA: TGTGCCAGCAGCCCAGACGGGACGTATGGCTACACCTTC. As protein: CASSPDGTYGYTF.

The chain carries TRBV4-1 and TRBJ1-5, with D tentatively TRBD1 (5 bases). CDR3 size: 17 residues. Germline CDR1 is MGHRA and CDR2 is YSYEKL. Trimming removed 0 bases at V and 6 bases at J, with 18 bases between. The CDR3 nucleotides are TGCGCCAGCAGCCAAGATCTACCCAGGGAGGTGGGTCAGCCCCAGCATTTT. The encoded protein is CASSQDLPREVGQPQHF.

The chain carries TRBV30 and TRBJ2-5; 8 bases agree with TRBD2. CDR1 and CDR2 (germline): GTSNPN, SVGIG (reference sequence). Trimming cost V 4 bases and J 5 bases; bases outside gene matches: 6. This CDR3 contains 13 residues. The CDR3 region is CAWNGGAGETQYF. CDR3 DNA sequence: TGTGCCTGGAACGGGGGGGCCGGGGAGACCCAGTACTTC.

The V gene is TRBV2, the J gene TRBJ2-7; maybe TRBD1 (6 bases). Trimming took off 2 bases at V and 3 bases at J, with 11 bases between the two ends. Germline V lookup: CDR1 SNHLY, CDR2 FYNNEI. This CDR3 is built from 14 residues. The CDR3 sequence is CASSERGTHYEQYF. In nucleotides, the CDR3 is TGTGCCAGCAGTGAAAGGGGGACACACTACGAGCAGTACTTC.

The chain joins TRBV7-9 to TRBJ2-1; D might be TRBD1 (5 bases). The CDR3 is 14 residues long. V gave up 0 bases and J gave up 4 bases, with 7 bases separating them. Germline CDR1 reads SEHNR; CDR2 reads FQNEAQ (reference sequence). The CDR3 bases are TGTGCCAGCAGCTTAGCTCAGGGATACAATGAGCAGTTCTTC. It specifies CASSLAQGYNEQFF.

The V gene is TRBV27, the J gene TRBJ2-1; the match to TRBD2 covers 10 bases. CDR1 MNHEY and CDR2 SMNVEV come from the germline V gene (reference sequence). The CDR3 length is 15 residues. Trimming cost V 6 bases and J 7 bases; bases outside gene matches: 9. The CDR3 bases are TGTGCCAGCAGGCAAGTAGCGGGAGGTATTAATGAGCAGTTCTTC. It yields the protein CASRQVAGGINEQFF.

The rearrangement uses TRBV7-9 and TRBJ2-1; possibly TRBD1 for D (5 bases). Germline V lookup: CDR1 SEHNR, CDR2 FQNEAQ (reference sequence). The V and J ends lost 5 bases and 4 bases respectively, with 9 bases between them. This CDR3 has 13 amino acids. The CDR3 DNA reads TGTGCCAGCAGCCAGCAGGGTTACAATGAGCAGTTCTTC. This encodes CASSQQGYNEQFF.

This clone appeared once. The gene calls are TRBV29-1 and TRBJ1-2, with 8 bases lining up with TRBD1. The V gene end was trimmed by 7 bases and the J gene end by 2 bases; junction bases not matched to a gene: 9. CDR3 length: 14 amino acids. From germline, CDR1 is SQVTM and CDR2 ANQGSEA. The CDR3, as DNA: TGCAGCGCCGACCCAGGGGGCGGCAACTATGGCTACACCTTC. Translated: CSADPGGGNYGYTF.

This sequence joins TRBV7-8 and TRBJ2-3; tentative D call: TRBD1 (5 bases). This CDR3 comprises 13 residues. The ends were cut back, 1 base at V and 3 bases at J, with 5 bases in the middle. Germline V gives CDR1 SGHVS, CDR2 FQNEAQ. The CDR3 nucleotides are TGTGCCAGCAGCTTAGACAGGACAGATACGCAGTATTTT. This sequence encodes CASSLDRTDTQYF.

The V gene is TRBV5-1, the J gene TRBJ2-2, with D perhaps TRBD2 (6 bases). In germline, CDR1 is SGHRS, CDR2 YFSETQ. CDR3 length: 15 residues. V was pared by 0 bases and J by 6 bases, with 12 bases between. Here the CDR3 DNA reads TGCGCCAGCAGCTTGGCCTCGGGAGAGTCCGGGGAGCTGTTTTTT. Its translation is CASSLASGESGELFF.

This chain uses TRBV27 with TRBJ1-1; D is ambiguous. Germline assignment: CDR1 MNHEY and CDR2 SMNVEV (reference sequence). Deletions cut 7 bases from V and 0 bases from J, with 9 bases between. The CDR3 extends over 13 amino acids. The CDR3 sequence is CASKNTMNTEAFF. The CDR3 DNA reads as TGTGCCAGCAAAAACACAATGAACACTGAAGCTTTCTTT.

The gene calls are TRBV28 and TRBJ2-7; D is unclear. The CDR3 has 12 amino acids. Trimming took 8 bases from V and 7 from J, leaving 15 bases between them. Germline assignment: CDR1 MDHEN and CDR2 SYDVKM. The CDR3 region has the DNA TGTGCCAGCCAGACCAGACCCACGGAGCAGTACTTC. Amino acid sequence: CASQTRPTEQYF.

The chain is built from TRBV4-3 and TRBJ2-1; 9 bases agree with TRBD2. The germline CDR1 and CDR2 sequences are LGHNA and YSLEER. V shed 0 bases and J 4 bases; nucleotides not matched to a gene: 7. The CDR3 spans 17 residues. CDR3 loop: CASSQDLAGYFYNEQFF. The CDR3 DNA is TGCGCCAGCAGCCAAGACCTAGCGGGATATTTTTACAATGAGCAGTTCTTC.

The CDR3 protein is CASSMGKGQDTQYF. For the CDR3, the DNA is TGTGCCAGCAGCATGGGGAAGGGCCAAGATACGCAGTATTTT. The chain carries TRBV9 and TRBJ2-3, with no clear D. Germline-derived CDR1 and CDR2 are SGDLS and YYNGEE. V lost 4 bases to trimming and J lost 5 bases, with 14 bases between them. The CDR3 consists of 14 residues.

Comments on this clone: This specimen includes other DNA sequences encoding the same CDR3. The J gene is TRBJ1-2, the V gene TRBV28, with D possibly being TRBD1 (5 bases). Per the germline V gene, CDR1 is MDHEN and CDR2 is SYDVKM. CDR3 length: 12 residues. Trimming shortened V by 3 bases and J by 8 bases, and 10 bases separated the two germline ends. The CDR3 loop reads CASSFSGYGYTF. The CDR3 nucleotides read TGTGCCAGCAGTTTCTCAGGGTACGGCTACACCTTC.

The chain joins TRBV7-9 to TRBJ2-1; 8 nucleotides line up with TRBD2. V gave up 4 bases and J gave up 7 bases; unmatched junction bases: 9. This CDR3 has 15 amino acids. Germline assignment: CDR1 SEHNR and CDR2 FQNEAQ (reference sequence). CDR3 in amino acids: CASSWTGTSRNEQFF. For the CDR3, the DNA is TGTGCCAGCAGCTGGACCGGGACTAGTAGGAATGAGCAGTTCTTC.

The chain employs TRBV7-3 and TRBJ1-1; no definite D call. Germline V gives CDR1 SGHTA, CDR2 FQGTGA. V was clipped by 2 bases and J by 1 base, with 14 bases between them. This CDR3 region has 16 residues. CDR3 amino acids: CASSLLSGERNTEAFF. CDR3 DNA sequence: TGTGCCAGCAGCTTACTTTCGGGAGAAAGGAACACTGAAGCTTTCTTT.

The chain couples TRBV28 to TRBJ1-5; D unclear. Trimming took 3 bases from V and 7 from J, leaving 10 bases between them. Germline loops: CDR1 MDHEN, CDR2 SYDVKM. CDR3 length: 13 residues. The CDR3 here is CASSFTGRQPQHF. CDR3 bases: TGTGCCAGCAGTTTCACGGGGAGGCAGCCCCAGCATTTT.

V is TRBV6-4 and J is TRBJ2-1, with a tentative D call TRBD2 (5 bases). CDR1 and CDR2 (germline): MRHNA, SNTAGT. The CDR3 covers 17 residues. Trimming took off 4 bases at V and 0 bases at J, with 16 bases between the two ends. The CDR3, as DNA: TGTGCCAGCAGTGTAATCGGCGGGCTTAGCTCCTACAATGAGCAGTTCTTC. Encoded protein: CASSVIGGLSSYNEQFF.

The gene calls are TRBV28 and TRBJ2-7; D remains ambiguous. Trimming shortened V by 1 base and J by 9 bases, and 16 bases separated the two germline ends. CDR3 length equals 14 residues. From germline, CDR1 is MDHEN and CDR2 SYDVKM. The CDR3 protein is CASSLLGSRSLQYF. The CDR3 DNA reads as TGTGCCAGCAGTTTATTAGGAAGTCGAAGTTTGCAGTACTTC.

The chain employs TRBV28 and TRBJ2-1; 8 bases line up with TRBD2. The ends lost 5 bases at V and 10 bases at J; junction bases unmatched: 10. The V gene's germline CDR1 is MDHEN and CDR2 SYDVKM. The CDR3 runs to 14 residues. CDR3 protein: CASSPPRSGGEQFF. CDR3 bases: TGTGCCAGCAGTCCTCCCCGGAGCGGGGGCGAGCAGTTCTTC.

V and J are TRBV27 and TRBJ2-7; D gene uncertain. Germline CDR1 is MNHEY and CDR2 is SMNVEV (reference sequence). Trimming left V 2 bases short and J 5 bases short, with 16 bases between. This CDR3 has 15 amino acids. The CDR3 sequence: CASSLRDASRNEQYF. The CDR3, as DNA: TGTGCCAGCAGTTTACGAGACGCCTCTAGGAACGAGCAGTACTTC.

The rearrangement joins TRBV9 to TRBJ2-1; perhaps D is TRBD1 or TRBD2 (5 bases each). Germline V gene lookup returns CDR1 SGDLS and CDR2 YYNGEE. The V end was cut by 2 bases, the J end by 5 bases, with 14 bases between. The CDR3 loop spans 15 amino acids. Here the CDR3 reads CASSVWGTLDNEQFF. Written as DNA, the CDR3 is TGTGCCAGCAGCGTTTGGGGGACGCTCGACAATGAGCAGTTCTTC. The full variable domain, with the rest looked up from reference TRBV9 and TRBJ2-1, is DSGVTQTPKHLITATGQRVTLRCSPRSGDLSVYWYQQSLDQGLQFLIQYYNGEERAKGNILERFSAQQFPDLHSELNLSSLELGDSALYFCASSVWGTLDNEQFFGPGTRLTVL.

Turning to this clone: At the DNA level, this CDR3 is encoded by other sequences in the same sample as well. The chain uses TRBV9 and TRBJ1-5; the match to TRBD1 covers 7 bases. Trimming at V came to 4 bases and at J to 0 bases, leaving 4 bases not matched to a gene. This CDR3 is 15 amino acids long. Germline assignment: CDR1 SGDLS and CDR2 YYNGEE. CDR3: CASSRTGASNQPQHF. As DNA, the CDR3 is TGTGCCAGCAGCCGCACAGGGGCTAGCAATCAGCCCCAGCATTTT.

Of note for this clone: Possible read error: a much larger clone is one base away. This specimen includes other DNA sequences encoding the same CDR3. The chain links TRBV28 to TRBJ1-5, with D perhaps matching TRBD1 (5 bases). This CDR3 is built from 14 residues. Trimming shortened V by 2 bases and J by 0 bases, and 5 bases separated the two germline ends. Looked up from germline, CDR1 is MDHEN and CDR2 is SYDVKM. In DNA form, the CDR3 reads TGTGCCAGCAGTTTAAGGGGTAGCAATCAGCCCCAGCATTTT. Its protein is CASSLRGSNQPQHF.

The CDR3 DNA reads as TGTGCCAGCAGCGCCACCATGACAGGGTTCCAGTTCTTC. It is translated as CASSATMTGFQFF. The chain employs TRBV7-9 and TRBJ2-1; TRBD1 matches at 7 bases. The CDR3 runs 13 residues. CDR1 is SEHNR, CDR2 FQNEAQ, per germline (reference sequence). Trimming at V came to 5 bases and at J to 13 bases, leaving 11 bases not matched to a gene.

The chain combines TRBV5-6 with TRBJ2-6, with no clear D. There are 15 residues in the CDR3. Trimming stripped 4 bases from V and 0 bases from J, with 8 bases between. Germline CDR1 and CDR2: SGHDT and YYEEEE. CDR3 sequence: CASSPGRSGANVLTF. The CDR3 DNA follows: TGTGCCAGCAGCCCCGGACGCTCTGGGGCCAACGTCCTGACTTTC.